The clone carrying this T cell receptor (beta chain) came up a few times. Its antigen is not identified. TCRdb analysed the reads with MiXCR anew, one entry per CDR3 protein. This repertoire shows over 100,000 distinct CDR3 sequences, over 9.5% found once; its top ten account for 30% to 40%. The sample comes from a study of T cell repertoires in cytomegalovirus infection. Germline CDR1 reads LNHDA; CDR2 reads SQIVND (reference sequence). Trimming removed 4 bases from V and 6 bases from J, with 12 bases in between. The CDR3 consists of 13 residues. Study-level results: CMV carriers having the relevant HLA were flagged by cumulative public TCR beta family frequency.

This clonotype originated in a human donor in good health (CMV status not recorded). Some clones in this sample may be carry-over from other donors' samples. Sequencing was carried out using PBMCs, sequenced either directly or after in vitro stimulation (not recorded which). This chain uses TRBV19 with TRBJ1-2; D is possibly TRBD1 (6 bases). The CDR3 here is CASSTTGYNGYTF. The CDR3 DNA reads as TGTGCCAGTAGTACAACAGGGTACAATGGCTACACCTTC.